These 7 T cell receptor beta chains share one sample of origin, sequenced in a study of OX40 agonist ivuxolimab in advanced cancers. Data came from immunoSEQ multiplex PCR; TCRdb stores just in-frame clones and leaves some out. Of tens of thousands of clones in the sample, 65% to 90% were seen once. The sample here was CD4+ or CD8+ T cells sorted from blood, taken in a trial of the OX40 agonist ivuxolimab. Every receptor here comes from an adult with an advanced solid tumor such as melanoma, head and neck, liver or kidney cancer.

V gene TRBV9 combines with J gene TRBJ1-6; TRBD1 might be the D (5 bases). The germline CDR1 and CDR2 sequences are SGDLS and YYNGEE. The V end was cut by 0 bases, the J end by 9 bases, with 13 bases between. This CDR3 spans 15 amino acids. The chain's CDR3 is CASSVAARGSSPLHF. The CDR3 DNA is TGTGCCAGCAGCGTAGCTGCAAGGGGCTCTTCACCCCTCCACTTT.

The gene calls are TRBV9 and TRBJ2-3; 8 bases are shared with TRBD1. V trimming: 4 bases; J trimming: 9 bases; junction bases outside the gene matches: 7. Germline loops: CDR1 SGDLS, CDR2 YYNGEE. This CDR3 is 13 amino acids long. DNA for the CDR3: TGTGCCAGCAGCTCCCGTGACAGGGGAACGCAGTATTTT. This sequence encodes CASSSRDRGTQYF.

CDR3 protein: CASSPRDRNTEAFF. The CDR3 nucleotides are TGCGCCAGCAGCCCCCGGGACAGGAACACTGAAGCTTTCTTT. The V gene is TRBV5-1, the J gene TRBJ1-1; 7 bases match TRBD1. The CDR3 consists of 14 residues. V lost 4 bases and J lost 1; bases outside the gene matches: 4. CDR1 and CDR2 from the germline V gene are SGHRS and YFSETQ. The whole variable domain, filled in from reference TRBV5-1 and TRBJ1-1, reads KAGVTQTPRYLIKTRGQQVTLSCSPISGHRSVSWYQQTPGQGLQFLFEYFSETQRNKGNFPGRFSGRQFSNSRSEMNVSTLELGDSALYLCASSPRDRNTEAFFGQGTRLTVV.

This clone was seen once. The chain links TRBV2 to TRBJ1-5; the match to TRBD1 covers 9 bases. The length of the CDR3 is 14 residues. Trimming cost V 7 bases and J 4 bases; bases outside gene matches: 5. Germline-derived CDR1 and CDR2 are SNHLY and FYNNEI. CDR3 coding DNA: TGTGCCAGCATTCGGGACAGGGAAAATCAGCCCCAGCATTTT. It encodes CASIRDRENQPQHF.

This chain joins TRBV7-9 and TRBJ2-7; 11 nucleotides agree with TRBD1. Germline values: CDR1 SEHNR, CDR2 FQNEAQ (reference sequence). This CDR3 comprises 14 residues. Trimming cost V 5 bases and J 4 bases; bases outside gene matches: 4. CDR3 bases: TGTGCCAGCAGCCGGGACAGGGGGGTTTACGAGCAGTACTTC. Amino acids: CASSRDRGVYEQYF.

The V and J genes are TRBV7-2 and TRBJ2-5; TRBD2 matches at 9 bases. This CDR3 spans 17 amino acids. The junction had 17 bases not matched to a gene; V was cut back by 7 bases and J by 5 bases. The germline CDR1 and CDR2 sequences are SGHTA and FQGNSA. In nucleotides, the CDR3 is TGTGCCAGCACGTCCCTGGGGGGCGGGGGGGCAAGGGAGACCCAGTACTTC. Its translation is CASTSLGGGGARETQYF.

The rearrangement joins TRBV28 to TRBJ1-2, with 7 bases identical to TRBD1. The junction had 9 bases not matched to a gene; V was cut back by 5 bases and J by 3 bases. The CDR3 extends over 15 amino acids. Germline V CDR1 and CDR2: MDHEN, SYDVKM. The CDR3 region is CASSLGQARDYGYTF. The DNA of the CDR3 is TGTGCCAGCAGTCTAGGACAGGCCCGGGACTATGGCTACACCTTC.